This T cell receptor (beta chain) originates from a study of sequential checkpoint blockade in melanoma. Study-level information: Randomization was 1:1 between first-line nivolumab→ipilimumab and ipilimumab→nivolumab. Each arm's sequence ended with maintenance nivolumab.

Treatment specified: randomized to nivolumab then ipilimumab (arm A) or the reverse (arm B). Patients had received no earlier DNA-damaging chemotherapy. This CDR3 is 15 amino acids long. V lost 0 bases to trimming and J lost 4 bases, with 12 bases between them. Germline lookup yields CDR1 LGHNA and CDR2 YSLEER. TCRdb's copy holds only in-frame clones and misses some; the assay was immunoSEQ multiplex PCR. The sample records several thousand clones, around 60% being singletons. The genes are TRBV4-3 and TRBJ1-2, with D possibly being TRBD1 (6 bases). This TCR came from a human patient with melanoma. Some clones in this sample may be carry-over from other donors' samples. Sequenced material: CD8+ T cells sorted from blood (inferred from file names), taken from a patient given nivolumab and ipilimumab in sequence. The CDR3 sequence: CASSQDPAGAYGYTF. In nucleotides, the CDR3 is TGCGCCAGCAGCCAAGATCCCGCGGGGGCCTATGGCTACACCTTC.